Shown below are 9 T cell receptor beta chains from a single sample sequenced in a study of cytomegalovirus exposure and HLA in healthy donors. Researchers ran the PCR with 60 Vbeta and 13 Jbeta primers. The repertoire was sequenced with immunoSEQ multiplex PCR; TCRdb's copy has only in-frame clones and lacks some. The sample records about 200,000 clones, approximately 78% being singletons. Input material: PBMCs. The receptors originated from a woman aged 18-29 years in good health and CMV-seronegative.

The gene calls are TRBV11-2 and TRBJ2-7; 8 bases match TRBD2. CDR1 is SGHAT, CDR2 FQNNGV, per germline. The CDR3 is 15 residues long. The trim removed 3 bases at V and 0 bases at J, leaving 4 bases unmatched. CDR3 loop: CASSFRAGDSYEQYF. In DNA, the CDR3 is TGTGCCAGCAGCTTCCGAGCGGGGGACTCCTACGAGCAGTACTTC.

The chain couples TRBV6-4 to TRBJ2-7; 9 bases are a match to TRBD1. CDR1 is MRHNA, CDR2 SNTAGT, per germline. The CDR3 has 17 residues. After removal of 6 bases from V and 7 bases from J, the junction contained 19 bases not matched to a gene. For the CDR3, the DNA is TGTGCCAGCAGATGGGGACAGGGTAAAGGTTGGATCAAGGAGCAGTACGTC. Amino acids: CASRWGQGKGWIKEQYV.

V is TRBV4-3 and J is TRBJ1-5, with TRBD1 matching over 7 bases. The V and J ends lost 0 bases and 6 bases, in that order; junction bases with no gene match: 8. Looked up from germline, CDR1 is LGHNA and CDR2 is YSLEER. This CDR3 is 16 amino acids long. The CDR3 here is CASSQDRTGNTQPQHF. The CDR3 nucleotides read TGCGCCAGCAGCCAAGATAGGACAGGTAATACTCAGCCCCAGCATTTT.

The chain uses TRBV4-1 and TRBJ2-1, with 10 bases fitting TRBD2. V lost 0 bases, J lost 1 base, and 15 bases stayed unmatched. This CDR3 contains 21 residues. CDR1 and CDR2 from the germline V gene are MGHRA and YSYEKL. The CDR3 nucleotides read TGCGCCAGCAGCCAAGATCCGCCGGGAGTAGCGGGAGGCCCGTCCTACAATGAGCAGTTCTTC. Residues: CASSQDPPGVAGGPSYNEQFF.

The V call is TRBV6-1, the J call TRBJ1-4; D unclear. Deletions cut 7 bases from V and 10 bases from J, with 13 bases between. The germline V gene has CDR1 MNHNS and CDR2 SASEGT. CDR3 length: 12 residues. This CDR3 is CASNPGERKLFF. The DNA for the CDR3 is TGTGCCAGCAACCCCGGAGAGCGAAAACTGTTTTTT.

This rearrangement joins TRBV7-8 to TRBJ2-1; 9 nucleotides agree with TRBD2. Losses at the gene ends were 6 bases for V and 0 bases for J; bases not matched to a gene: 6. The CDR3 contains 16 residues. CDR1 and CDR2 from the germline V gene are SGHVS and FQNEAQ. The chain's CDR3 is CASRKSGRSSYNEQFF. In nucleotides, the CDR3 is TGTGCCAGCAGAAAAAGCGGGAGGAGCTCCTACAATGAGCAGTTCTTC.

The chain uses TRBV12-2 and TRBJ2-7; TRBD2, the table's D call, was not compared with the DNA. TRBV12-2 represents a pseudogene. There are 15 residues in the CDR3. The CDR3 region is CASRLGDPGGWEQYF. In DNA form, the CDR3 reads TGTGCAAGTCGCTTAGGGGACCCGGGGGGGTGGGAGCAGTACTTC.

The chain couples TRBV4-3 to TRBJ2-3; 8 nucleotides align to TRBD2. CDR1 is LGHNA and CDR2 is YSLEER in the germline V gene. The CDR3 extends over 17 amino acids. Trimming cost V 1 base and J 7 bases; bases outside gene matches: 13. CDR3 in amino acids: CASSQGVGTSGLNTQYF. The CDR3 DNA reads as TGCGCCAGCAGCCAAGGGGTAGGGACTAGTGGGTTAAATACGCAGTATTTT.

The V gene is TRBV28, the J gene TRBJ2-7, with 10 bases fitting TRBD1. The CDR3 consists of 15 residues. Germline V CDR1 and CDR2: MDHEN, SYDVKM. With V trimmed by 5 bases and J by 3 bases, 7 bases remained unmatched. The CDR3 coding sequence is TGTGCCAGCAGTCCCGTTAGGACAGGGGGCTACGAGCAGTACTTC. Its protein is CASSPVRTGGYEQYF. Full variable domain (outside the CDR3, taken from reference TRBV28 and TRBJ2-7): DVKVTQSSRYLVKRTGEKVFLECVQDMDHENMFWYRQDPGLGLRLIYFSYDVKMKEKGDIPEGYSVSREKKERFSLILESASTNQTSMYLCASSPVRTGGYEQYFGPGTRLTVT.